Here is one TCR beta chain with its context. The sample is drawn from a study of shared clonotypes between healthy human individuals. TCRdb keeps only in-frame clones here, not all; method: immunoSEQ multiplex PCR. The sample consists of 90,000 to 100,000 clones, 40% to 55% of them appearing once. This clonotype originated in a woman between 35 and 50 years old in good health. Some clones in this sample may be carry-over from other donors' samples. The specimen was PBMCs.

The CDR3 loop reads CASSLDLRRAAGQETQYF. CDR3 bases: TGTGCCAGCAGCTTGGACCTAAGGAGGGCAGCGGGGCAAGAGACCCAGTACTTC. The chain joins TRBV5-5 to TRBJ2-5, with 7 bases lining up with TRBD2. V shed 0 bases and J 2 bases; nucleotides not matched to a gene: 13. The CDR3 is 18 residues long. Germline CDR1 SGHKS, CDR2 YYEKEE (reference sequence).